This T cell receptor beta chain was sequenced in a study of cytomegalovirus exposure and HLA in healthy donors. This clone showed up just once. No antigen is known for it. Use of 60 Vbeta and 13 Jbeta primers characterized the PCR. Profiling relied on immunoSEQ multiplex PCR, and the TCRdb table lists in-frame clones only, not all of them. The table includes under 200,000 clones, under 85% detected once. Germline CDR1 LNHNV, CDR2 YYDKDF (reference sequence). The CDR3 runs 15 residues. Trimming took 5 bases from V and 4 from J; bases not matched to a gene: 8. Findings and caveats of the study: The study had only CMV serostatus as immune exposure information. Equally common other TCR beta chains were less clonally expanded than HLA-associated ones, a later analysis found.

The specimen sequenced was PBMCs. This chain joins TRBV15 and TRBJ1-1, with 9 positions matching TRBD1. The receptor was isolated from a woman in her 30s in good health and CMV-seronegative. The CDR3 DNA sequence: TGTGCCACCAGCCCACCGGGACAGGGAAGCACTGAAGCTTTCTTT. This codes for CATSPPGQGSTEAFF. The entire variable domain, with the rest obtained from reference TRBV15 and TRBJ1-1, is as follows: DAMVIQNPRYQVTQFGKPVTLSCSQTLNHNVMYWYQQKSSQAPKLLFHYYDKDFNNEADTPDNFQSRRPNTSFCFLDIRSPGLGDTAMYLCATSPPGQGSTEAFFGQGTRLTVV.